Listed below are T cell receptor beta chains from one sample, sequenced in a study of control samples from healthy donors and cancer patients. The data were produced by immunoSEQ multiplex PCR, yet TCRdb's version contains in-frame clones alone and is incomplete. The table lists a few hundred thousand clones, 80% to 95% of them singletons. The sample comprised PBMCs. The receptors were gathered from a man between 40 and 49 years old with head and neck cancer. The CDR3 runs from the conserved cysteine through the conserved F or W. A D gene is named only where the DNA matches it firmly. Only some rows state a clone size, as once, few, many or a class for expanded clones.

TRBV7-2	-	-	TRBJ2-3	CASSLEGVAAPLDTQYF	TGTGCCAGCAGCTTAGAAGGGGTAGCAGCTCCTTTGGATACGCAGTATTTT
TRBV30	TRBD1	-	TRBJ1-5	CALTGGDGQPQHF	TGTGCTTTAACAGGGGGCGACGGTCAGCCCCAGCATTTT
TRBV12-3/TRBV12-4	-	-	TRBJ2-5	CASSFVGGETQYF	TGTGCCAGCAGTTTTGTGGGAGGAGAGACCCAGTACTTC
TRBV28	-	-	TRBJ1-2	CASSLGSYGYTF	TGTGCCAGCAGTTTAGGGAGTTATGGCTACACCTTC
TRBV15	-	-	TRBJ2-1	CATSLSLGRGSYNEQFF	TGTGCCACCAGCTTATCTCTGGGCAGGGGCTCCTACAATGAGCAGTTCTTC
TRBV30	TRBD2	once	TRBJ2-2	CAWRELAEELFF	TGTGCCTGGAGGGAACTAGCGGAGGAGCTGTTTTTT
TRBV11-3	-	-	TRBJ2-3	CASSSRSSGPGDTQYF	TGTGCCAGCAGCTCTCGTTCAAGCGGTCCGGGGGATACGCAGTATTTT
TRBV27	-	once	TRBJ1-1	CASSLRENTEAFF	TGTGCCAGCAGTCTCAGAGAGAACACTGAAGCTTTCTTT
TRBV19	TRBD1	-	TRBJ2-7	CASSITGGSGEQYF	TGTGCCAGTAGTATCACAGGGGGCTCCGGCGAGCAGTACTTC
TRBV5-1	-	once	TRBJ1-1	CASGFSGQSYRAFF	TGCGCCAGCGGATTTTCTGGACAGTCTTACAGGGCTTTCTTT
TRBV2	TRBD2	-	TRBJ2-4	CASSVAGEPKNIQYF	TGTGCCAGCAGTGTAGCGGGAGAGCCCAAAAACATTCAGTACTTC
TRBV7-9	-	-	TRBJ2-1	CASSPSAAGLGVNDEQFF	TGTGCCAGCAGCCCCTCGGCTGCGGGACTCGGTGTCAACGATGAGCAGTTCTTC
TRBV19	-	-	TRBJ2-2	CASSIGGPNTGELFF	TGTGCCAGTAGTATAGGGGGGCCGAACACCGGGGAGCTGTTTTTT
TRBV4-1	TRBD1	-	TRBJ2-2	CASSHDRGANTGELFF	TGCGCCAGCAGCCATGACAGGGGGGCGAACACCGGGGAGCTGTTTTTT
TRBV30	-	-	TRBJ2-2	CAWSVEGGTGELFF	TGTGCCTGGAGTGTGGAGGGTGGTACCGGGGAGCTGTTTTTT
TRBV11-3	TRBD1	-	TRBJ2-1	CASSLGGQGRVYNEQFF	TGTGCCAGCAGCTTAGGGGGACAGGGGAGGGTATACAATGAGCAGTTCTTC
TRBV2	-	-	TRBJ1-1	CASRTIATEAFF	TGTGCCAGTCGGACGATCGCGACTGAAGCTTTCTTT
TRBV21-1	-	-	TRBJ2-5	CASSRVPGPQETQYF	TGTGCCAGCAGCAGAGTTCCGGGACCTCAAGAGACCCAGTACTTC
TRBV24-1	-	-	TRBJ2-7	CATSDPGVAGEQYF	TGTGCCACCAGTGATCCCGGAGTGGCAGGCGAGCAGTACTTC
TRBV29-1	-	once	TRBJ1-3	CSVGPGGNRNTIYF	TGCAGCGTCGGCCCAGGCGGAAATAGAAACACCATATATTTT
TRBV10-3	TRBD2	-	TRBJ2-1	CAIREGLAGGDEQFF	TGTGCCATCAGGGAGGGACTAGCGGGAGGGGATGAGCAGTTCTTC
TRBV5-1	-	-	TRBJ2-5	CASSSTGAGGETQYF	TGCGCCAGCAGCTCGACAGGGGCGGGGGGAGAGACCCAGTACTTC
TRBV6-2/TRBV6-3	-	-	TRBJ2-1	CASSYGGRASEQFF	TGTGCCAGCAGTTACGGTGGCAGGGCTAGTGAGCAGTTCTTC
TRBV7-9	-	few	TRBJ1-2	CASSLSISETFGYTF	TGTGCCAGCAGCTTATCGATCAGTGAGACTTTTGGCTACACCTTC
TRBV6-6	-	-	TRBJ2-5	CASERDTQETQYF	TGTGCCAGCGAACGGGACACACAAGAGACCCAGTACTTC
TRBV4-1	TRBD1	-	TRBJ1-6	CASNTRQGAYSPLHF	TGCGCCAGCAACACGAGACAGGGGGCCTATTCACCCCTCCACTTT
TRBV3-1/TRBV3-2	TRBD2	-	TRBJ2-2	CASSSRPLAGGTGELFF	TGTGCCAGCAGCAGTCGACCGCTAGCGGGAGGAACCGGGGAGCTGTTTTTT
TRBV11-3	-	-	TRBJ2-2	CASSLGQNTGELFF	TGTGCCAGCAGCTTAGGGCAGAACACCGGGGAGCTGTTTTTT
TRBV2	-	once	TRBJ1-1	CASSEAPRGAFF	TGTGCCAGCAGTGAAGCCCCCCGGGGAGCTTTCTTT
TRBV2	TRBD1	-	TRBJ2-2	CASRVPGQGGELFF	TGTGCCAGCAGAGTCCCGGGACAGGGCGGGGAGCTGTTTTTT
TRBV6-6	-	once	TRBJ1-2	CASSSARTSYGYTF	TGTGCCAGCAGTAGCGCCCGGACATCGTATGGCTACACCTTC